This section outlines one TCR beta chain sequence together with its context. The antigen is not known. The entirety of the isolated RNA underwent reverse transcription, so expressed TCRB transcripts were sequenced. The assay was immunoSEQ multiplex PCR, and TCRdb's table has in-frame clones only and misses some. The sample contains approximately 250,000 clones, more than 9% of which appear only once. This entry belongs to a study of beta chain features in type 1 diabetes. Study-wide results and limits: Whether TCRB rearrangement is influenced by HLA type went unresolved here. Naive, central memory and Treg TCRB repertoires seemed to resemble each other more closely in patients than they did in healthy donors.

The source of this sequence is a woman aged 18-29 years in good health. The sample consisted of naive CD4+ T cells from blood.

Here the CDR3 DNA reads TGTGCCAGCTCACCACCTCTGACAGGGGGTCTCGAGACCCAGTACTTC. It specifies CASSPPLTGGLETQYF. V usage is TRBV18 and J usage is TRBJ2-5, with 9 bases that match TRBD1. CDR3 size: 16 residues. V lost 0 bases to trimming and J lost 5 bases; unmatched junction nucleotides: 7. CDR1 KGHSH and CDR2 LQKENI come from the germline V gene.